This TCR beta chain was recorded in a study of CDR3 diversity in severe acne. In TCRdb, the PCR reads were re-called with MiXCR into one record per CDR3 protein. The top ten hold roughly 9.1% of the sample, which has roughly 81,000 distinct CDR3 sequences, about half seen once. This CDR3 is 15 amino acids long. CDR1 is MDHEN and CDR2 is SYDVKM in the germline V gene. V gave up 4 bases and J gave up 8 bases, with 20 bases separating them. This clonotype was sampled from a male donor in good health, serving as a control. The chain is built from TRBV28 and TRBJ1-2; possible D gene TRBD1, 5 bases. The sequenced sample was blood. Here the CDR3 reads CASSSPTPGLGGYTF. The CDR3 region has the DNA TGTGCCAGCAGTTCCCCCACCCCAGGGCTTGGCGGCTACACCTTC.